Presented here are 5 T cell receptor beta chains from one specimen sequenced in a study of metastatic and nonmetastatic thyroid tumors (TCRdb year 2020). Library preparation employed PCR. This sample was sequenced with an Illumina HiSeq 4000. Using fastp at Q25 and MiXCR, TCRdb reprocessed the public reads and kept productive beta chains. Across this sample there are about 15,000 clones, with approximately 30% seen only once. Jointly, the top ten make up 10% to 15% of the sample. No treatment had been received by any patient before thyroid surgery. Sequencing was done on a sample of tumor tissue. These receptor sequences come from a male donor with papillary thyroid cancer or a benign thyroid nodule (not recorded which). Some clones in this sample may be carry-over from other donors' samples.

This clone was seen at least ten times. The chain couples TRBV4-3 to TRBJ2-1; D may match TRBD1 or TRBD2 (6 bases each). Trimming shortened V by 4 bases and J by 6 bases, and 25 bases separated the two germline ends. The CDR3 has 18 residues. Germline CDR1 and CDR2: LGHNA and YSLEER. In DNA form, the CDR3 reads TGCGCCAGCAGCCCGGCCCGCGTTGGGGGGCTTAACGGCAATGAGCAGTTCTTC. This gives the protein CASSPARVGGLNGNEQFF.

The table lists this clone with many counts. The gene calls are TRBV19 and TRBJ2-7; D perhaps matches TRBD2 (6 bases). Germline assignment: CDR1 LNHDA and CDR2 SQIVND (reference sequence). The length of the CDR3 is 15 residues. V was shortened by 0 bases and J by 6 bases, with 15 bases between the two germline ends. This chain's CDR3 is CASSIDRGDLREQYF. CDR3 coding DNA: TGTGCCAGTAGTATAGATCGCGGGGATTTACGCGAGCAGTACTTC.

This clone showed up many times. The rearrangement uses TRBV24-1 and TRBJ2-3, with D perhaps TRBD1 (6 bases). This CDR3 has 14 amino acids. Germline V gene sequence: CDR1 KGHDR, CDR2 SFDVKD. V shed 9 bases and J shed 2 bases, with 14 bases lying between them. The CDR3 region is CATGLDSFTDTQYF. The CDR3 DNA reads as TGTGCCACCGGACTGGACAGTTTCACAGATACGCAGTATTTT.

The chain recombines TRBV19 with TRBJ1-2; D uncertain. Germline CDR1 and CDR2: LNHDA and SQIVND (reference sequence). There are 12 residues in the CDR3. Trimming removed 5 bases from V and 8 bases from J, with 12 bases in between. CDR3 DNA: TGTGCCAGTAGTCCCCAGTGGGAAGGCTACACCTTC. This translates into CASSPQWEGYTF.

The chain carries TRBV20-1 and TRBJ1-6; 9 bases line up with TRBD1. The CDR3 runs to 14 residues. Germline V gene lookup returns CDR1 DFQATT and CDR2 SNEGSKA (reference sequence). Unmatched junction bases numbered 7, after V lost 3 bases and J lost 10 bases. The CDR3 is CSASSGTGSSPLHF. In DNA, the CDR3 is TGCAGTGCTAGTTCGGGGACAGGGAGCTCACCCCTCCACTTT.